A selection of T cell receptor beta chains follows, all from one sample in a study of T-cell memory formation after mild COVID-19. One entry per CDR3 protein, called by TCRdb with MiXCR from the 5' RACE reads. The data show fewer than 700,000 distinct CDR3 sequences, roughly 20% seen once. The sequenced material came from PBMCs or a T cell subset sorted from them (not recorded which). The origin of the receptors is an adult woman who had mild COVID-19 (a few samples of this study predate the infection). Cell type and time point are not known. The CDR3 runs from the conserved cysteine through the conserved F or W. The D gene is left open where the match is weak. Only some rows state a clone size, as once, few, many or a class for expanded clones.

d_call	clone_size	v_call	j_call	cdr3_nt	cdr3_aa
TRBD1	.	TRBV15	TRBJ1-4	TGTGCCACCAGCCCGGACAGGAGGAAGAATGAAAAACTGTTTTTT	CATSPDRRKNEKLFF
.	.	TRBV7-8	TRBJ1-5	TGTGCCAGCAGCCACCGGGACGCGCGCAATCAGCCCCAGCATTTT	CASSHRDARNQPQHF
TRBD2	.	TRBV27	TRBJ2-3	TGTGCCAGCAGTCACCCTGGGGGGGACACAGATACGCAGTATTTT	CASSHPGGDTDTQYF
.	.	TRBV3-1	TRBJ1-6	TGTGCCAGCAGCCAAACGGGGGCGGGTAATTCACCCCTCCACTTT	CASSQTGAGNSPLHF
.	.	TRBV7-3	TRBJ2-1	TGTGCCAGCAGCTTATCCCGCAGGCCGCGGGATGAGCAGTTCTTC	CASSLSRRPRDEQFF
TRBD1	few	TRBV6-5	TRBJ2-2	TGTGCCAGCAGTTACTCGTCAAGACAGGGGGGATTCACCGGGGAGCTGTTTTTT	CASSYSSRQGGFTGELFF
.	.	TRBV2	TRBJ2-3	TGTGCCAGCAGTGAAATCGGGCGGGGCCGCACAGATACGCAGTATTTT	CASSEIGRGRTDTQYF
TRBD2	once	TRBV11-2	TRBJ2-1	TGTGCCAGCAGCTCGGTGCGGGGGGGCCTGGGTGAGCAGTTCTTC	CASSSVRGGLGEQFF
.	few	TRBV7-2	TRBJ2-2	TGTGCCAGCAGCTTTGGGCTGAGCACCGGGGAGCTGTTTTTT	CASSFGLSTGELFF
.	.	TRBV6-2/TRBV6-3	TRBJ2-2	TGTGCCAGCAGGTCGCGGCCTGACGGGGAGCTGTTTTTT	CASRSRPDGELFF
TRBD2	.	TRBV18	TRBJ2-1	TGTGCCAGCTCACCCAGCGGGAGCTACTACAATGAGCAGTTCTTC	CASSPSGSYYNEQFF
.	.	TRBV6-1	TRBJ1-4	TGTGCCAGCAGTCCCAGGATACCCGCAACTAATGAAAAACTGTTTTTT	CASSPRIPATNEKLFF
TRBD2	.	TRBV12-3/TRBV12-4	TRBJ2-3	TGTGCCAGCAGCCCGGGACTAGCGACGTATTTT	CASSPGLATYF
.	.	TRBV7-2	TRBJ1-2	TGTGCCAGCAGCTTAACCCAGGGCGCTAACTATGGCTACACCTTC	CASSLTQGANYGYTF
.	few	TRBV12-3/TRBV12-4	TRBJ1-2	TGTGCCAGCAGTTTAACGTTAGGGAGCTACACCTTC	CASSLTLGSYTF
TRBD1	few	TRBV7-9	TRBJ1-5	TGTGCCAGCAGCCCCCGGGACAGGACGGAGCCCCAGCATTTT	CASSPRDRTEPQHF
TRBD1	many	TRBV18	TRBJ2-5	TGTGCCAGCTCACCGGGACAGCAAGAGACCCAGTACTTC	CASSPGQQETQYF
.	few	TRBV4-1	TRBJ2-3	TGCGCCAGCAGCCACAGGACAGATACGCAGTATTTT	CASSHRTDTQYF
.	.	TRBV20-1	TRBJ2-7	TGCAGTGTCGGGATAGACAGGCAGCAGTACTTC	CSVGIDRQQYF
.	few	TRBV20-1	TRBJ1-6	TGCAGTGCTAGAGATTGGCACCCAGGGGCTAATTCACCCCTCCACTTT	CSARDWHPGANSPLHF
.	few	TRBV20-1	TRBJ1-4	TGCAGTGCCTCTCCATCCTGGGGTAGGGCTAATGAAAAACTGTTTTTT	CSASPSWGRANEKLFF
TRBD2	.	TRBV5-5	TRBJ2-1	TGTGCCAGCAGCTCGGGACTAGTCTCCTACAATGAGCAGTTCTTC	CASSSGLVSYNEQFF
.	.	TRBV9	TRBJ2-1	TGTGCCAGCAGCGCACAGGGTGGGTTATATGAGCAGTTCTTC	CASSAQGGLYEQFF
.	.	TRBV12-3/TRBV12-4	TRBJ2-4	TGTGCCAGCAGTCCTAACAGACTACTAGCCAAAAACATTCAGTACTTC	CASSPNRLLAKNIQYF